This TCR beta chain was retrieved from a study of metastatic and nonmetastatic thyroid tumors. In its sample, this clone was seen a few times. A junction end diverges from the germline sequence, so it may reflect a read error. TCRdb re-analyzed the PCR reads through MiXCR. Of roughly 30,000 clones listed, roughly 18% are singletons. There were no patients who had received any treatment before thyroid surgery. The CDR3 contains 14 residues. Germline loops: CDR1 MGHDK, CDR2 SYGVNS. The chain recombines TRBV25-1 with TRBJ2-7, with D unresolved. Sample: blood. The sequence was collected from a female donor with papillary thyroid cancer or a benign thyroid nodule (not recorded which). Some clones in this sample may be carry-over from other donors' samples. As DNA, the CDR3 is TGTGCCAGCAGTGACATACCCGACTCCTACGGGCAGTACTTC. Translation: CASSDIPDSYGQYF.